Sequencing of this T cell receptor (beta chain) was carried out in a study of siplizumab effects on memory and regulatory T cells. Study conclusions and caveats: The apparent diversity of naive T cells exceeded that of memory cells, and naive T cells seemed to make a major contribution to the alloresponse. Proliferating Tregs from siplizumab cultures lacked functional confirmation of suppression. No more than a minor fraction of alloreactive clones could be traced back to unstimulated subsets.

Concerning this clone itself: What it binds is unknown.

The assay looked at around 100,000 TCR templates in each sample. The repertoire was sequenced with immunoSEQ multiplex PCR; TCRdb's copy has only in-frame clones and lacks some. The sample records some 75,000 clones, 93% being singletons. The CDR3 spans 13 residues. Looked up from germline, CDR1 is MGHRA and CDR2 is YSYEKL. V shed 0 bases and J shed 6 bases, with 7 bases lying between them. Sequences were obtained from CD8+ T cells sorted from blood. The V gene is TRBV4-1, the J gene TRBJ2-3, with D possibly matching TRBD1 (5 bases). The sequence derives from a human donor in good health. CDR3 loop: CASSQEGADTQYF. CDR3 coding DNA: TGCGCCAGCAGCCAAGAAGGGGCCGATACGCAGTATTTT.